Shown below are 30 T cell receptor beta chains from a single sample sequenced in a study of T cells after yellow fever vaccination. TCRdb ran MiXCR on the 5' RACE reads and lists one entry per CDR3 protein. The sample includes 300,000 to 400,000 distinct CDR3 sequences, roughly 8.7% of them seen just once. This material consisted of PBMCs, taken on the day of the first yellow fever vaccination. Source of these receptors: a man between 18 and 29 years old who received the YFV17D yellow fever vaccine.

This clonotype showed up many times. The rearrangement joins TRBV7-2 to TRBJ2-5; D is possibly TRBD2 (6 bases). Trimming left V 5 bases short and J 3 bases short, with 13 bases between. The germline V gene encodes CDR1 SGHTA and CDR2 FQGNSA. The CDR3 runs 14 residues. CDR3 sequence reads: CASSPYGGKETQYF. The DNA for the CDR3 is TGTGCCAGCAGCCCGTATGGGGGGAAAGAGACCCAGTACTTC.

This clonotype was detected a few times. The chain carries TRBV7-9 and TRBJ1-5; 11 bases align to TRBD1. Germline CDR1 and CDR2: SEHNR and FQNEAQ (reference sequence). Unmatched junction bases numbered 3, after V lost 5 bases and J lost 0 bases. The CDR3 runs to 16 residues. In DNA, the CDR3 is TGTGCCAGCAGCCCGGGACAGGGGGTTAGCAATCAGCCCCAGCATTTT. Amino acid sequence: CASSPGQGVSNQPQHF.

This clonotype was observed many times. CDR3 amino acids: CASSLARLSSYGYTF. The CDR3 DNA reads as TGCGCCAGCAGCTTGGCTAGGCTGTCAAGCTATGGCTACACCTTC. This chain uses TRBV5-1 with TRBJ1-2; D not certain. From germline, CDR1 is SGHRS and CDR2 YFSETQ. The CDR3 is 15 amino acids. Trimming cost V 0 bases and J 4 bases, with 13 bases left between them.

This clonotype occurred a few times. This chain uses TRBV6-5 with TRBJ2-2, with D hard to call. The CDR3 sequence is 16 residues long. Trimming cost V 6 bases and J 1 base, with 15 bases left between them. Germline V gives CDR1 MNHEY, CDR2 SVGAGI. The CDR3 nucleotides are TGTGCCAGCAGCCTCCGGAAGGGCTTGAACACCGGGGAGCTGTTTTTT. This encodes CASSLRKGLNTGELFF.

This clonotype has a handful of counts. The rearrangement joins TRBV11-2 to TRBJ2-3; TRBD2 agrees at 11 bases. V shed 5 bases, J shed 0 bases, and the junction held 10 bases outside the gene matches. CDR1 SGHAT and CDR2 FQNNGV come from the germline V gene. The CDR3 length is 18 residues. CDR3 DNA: TGTGCCAGCAGCCGACGGACTAGCGGGCTTTCTAGCACAGATACGCAGTATTTT. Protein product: CASSRRTSGLSSTDTQYF.

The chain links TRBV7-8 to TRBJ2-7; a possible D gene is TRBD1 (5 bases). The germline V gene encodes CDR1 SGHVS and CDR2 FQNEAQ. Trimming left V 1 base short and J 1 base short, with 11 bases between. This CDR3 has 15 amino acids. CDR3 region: CASSLGAGPSYEQYV. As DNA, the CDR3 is TGTGCCAGCAGCTTAGGGGCAGGGCCTTCCTACGAGCAGTACGTC.

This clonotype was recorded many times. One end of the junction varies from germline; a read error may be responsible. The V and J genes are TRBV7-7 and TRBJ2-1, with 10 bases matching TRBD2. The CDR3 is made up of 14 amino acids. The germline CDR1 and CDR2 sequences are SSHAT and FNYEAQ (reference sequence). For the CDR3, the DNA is TGTGCTAGCAGCTCGTCTAGCGGGGGTAATGAGCAGTTCTTC. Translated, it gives CASSSSSGGNEQFF.

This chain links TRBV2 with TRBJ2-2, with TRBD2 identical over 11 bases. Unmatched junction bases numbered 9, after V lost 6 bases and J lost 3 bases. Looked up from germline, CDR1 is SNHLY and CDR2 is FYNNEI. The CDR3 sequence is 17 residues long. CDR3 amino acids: CASRARGLADDTGELFF. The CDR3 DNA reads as TGTGCCAGCAGAGCCCGGGGACTAGCGGATGACACCGGGGAGCTGTTTTTT.

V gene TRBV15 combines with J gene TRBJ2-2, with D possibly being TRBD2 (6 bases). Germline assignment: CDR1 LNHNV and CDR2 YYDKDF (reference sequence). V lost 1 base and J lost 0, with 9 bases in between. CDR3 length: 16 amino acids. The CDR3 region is CATSRVEGSNTGELFF. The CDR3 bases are TGTGCCACCAGCAGAGTGGAGGGTTCGAACACCGGGGAGCTGTTTTTT.

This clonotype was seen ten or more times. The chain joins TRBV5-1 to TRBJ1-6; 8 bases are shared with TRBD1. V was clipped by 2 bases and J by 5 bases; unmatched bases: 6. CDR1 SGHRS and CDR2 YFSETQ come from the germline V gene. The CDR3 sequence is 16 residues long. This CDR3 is CASSFGDRPNNSPLHF. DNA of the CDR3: TGCGCCAGCAGCTTCGGGGACAGGCCGAATAATTCACCCCTCCACTTT.

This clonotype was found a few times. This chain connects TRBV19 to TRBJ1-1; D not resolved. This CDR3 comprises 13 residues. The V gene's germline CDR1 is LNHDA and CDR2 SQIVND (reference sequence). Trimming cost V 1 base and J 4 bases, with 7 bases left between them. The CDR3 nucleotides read TGTGCCAGTAGTATAGCTGGGAGCACTGAAGCTTTCTTT. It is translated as CASSIAGSTEAFF.

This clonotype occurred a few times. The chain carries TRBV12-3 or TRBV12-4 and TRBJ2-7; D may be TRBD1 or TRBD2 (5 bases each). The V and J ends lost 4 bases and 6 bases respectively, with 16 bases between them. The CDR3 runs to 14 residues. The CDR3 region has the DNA TGTGCCAGCAGTTGGGACCGCAAAGCAGGCGAGCAGTACTTC. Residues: CASSWDRKAGEQYF.

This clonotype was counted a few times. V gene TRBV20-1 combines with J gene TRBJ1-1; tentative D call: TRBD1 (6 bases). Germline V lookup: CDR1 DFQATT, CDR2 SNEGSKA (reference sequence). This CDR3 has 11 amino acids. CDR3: CLGGGGTEAFF. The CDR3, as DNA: TGCCTGGGAGGGGGGGGAACTGAAGCTTTCTTT.

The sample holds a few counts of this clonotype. The CDR3 DNA reads as TGTGCCAGCCGTCCGAGGGACAGGGTAGGCCATGAGCAGTTCTTC. Protein: CASRPRDRVGHEQFF. This chain connects TRBV6-1 to TRBJ2-1; 9 bases agree with TRBD1. Germline CDR1 is MNHNS and CDR2 is SASEGT. The CDR3 runs 15 residues. The V and J ends lost 8 bases and 8 bases, in that order; junction bases with no gene match: 13.

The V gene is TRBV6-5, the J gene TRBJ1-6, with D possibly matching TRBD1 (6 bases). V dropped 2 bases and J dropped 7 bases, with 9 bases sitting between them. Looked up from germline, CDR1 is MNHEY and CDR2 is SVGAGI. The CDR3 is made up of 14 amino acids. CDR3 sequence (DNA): TGTGCCAGCAGTTACGGGGGCTGGAATTCACCCCTCCACTTT. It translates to CASSYGGWNSPLHF.

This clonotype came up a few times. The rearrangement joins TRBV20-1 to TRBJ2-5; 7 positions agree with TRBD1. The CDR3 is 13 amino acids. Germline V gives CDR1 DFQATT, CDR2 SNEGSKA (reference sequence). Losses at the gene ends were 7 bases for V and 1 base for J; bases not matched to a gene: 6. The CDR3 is CSGETGTQETQYF. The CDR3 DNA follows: TGCAGTGGTGAGACAGGGACCCAAGAGACCCAGTACTTC.

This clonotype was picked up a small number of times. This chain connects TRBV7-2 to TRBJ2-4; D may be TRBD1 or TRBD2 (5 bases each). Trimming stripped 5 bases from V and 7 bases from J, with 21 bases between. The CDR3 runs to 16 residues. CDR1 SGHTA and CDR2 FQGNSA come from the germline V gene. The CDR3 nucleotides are TGTGCCAGCAGCCCGCTCGGGACCACATTTGCGAACATTCAGTACTTC. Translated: CASSPLGTTFANIQYF.

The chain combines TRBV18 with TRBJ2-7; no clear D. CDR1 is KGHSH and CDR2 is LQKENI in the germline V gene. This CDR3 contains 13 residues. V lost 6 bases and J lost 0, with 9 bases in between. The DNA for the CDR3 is TGTGCCAGCTCGCCCGGTGGCTCCTACGAGCAGTACGTC. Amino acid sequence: CASSPGGSYEQYV.

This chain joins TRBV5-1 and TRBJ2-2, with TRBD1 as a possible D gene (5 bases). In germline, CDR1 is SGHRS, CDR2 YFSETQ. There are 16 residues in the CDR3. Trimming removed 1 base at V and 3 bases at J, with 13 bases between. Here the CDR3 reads CASSLYPGLDTGELFF. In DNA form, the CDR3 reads TGCGCCAGCAGCTTGTATCCAGGGCTGGACACCGGGGAGCTGTTTTTT.

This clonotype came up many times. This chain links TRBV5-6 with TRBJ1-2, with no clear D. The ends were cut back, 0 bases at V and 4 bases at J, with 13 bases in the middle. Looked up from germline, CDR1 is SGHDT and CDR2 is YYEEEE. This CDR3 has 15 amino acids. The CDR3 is CASSLARTAPYGYTF. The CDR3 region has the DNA TGTGCCAGCAGCTTGGCGAGGACGGCGCCCTATGGCTACACCTTC.

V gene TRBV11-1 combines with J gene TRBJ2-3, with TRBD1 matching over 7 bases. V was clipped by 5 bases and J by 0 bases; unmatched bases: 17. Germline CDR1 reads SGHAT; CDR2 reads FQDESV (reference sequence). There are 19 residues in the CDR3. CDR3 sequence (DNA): TGTGCCAGCAGCCCCTTCGGGGACAGCAGAAGACTTAGCACAGATACGCAGTATTTT. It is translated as CASSPFGDSRRLSTDTQYF.

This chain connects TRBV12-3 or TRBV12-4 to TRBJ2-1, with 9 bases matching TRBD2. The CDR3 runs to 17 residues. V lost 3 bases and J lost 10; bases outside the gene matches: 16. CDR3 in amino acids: CASSFFRGGGAYGEQFF. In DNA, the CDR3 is TGTGCCAGCAGTTTCTTTAGAGGCGGGGGGGCTTATGGGGAGCAGTTCTTC.

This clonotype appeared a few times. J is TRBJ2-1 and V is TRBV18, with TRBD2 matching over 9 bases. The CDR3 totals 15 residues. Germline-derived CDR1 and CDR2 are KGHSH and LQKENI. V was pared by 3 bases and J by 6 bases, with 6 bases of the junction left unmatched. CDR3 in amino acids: CASSPPGAGGNEQFF. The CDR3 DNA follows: TGTGCCAGCTCACCTCCTGGAGCGGGGGGCAATGAGCAGTTCTTC.

The CDR3 DNA reads as TGTGCCAGCAGCACTCAGGGGATGACCTACAATGAGCAGTTCTTC. This codes for CASSTQGMTYNEQFF. The J gene is TRBJ2-1, the V gene TRBV3-1; maybe TRBD1 (6 bases). Trimming left V 5 bases short and J 2 bases short, with 13 bases between. Per germline, CDR1 LGHDT and CDR2 YNNKEL (reference sequence). The CDR3 sequence is 15 residues long.

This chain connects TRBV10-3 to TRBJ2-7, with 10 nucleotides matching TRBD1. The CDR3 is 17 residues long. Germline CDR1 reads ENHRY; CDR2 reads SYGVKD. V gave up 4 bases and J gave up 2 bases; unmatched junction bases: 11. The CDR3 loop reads CAISATEGQGIAYEQYF. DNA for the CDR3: TGTGCCATCAGTGCCACGGAGGGACAGGGGATAGCCTACGAGCAGTACTTC.

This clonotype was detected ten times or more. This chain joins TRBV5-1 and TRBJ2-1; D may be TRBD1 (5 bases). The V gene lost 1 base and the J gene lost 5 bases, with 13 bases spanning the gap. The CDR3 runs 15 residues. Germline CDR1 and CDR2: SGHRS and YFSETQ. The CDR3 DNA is TGCGCCAGCAGCTTGACAGGCGACCCTAACAATGAGCAGTTCTTC. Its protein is CASSLTGDPNNEQFF.

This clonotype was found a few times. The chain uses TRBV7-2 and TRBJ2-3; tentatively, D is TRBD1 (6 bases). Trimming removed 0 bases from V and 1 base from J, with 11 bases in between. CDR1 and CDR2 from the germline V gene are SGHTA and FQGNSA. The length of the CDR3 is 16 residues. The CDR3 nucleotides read TGTGCCAGCAGCTTAGCGCTGGCAGGGGGCACAGATACGCAGTATTTT. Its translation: CASSLALAGGTDTQYF.

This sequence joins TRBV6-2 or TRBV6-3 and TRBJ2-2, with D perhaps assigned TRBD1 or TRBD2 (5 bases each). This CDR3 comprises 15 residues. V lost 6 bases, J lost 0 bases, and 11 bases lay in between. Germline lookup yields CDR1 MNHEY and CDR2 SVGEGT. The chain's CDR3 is CASRSGPANTGELFF. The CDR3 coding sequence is TGTGCCAGCAGATCGGGACCCGCGAACACCGGGGAGCTGTTTTTT.

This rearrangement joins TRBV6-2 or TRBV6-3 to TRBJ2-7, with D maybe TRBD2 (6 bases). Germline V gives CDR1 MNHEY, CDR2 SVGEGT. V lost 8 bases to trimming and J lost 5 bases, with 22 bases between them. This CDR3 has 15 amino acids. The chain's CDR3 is CASLPGPARGNEQYV. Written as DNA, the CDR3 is TGTGCCAGCCTGCCCGGACCCGCTCGGGGGAACGAGCAGTACGTC.

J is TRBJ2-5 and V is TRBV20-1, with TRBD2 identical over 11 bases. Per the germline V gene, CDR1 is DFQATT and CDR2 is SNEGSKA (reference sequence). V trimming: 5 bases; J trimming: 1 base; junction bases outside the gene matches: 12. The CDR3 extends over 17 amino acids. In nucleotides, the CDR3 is TGCAGTGCTGTCTCTAGCGGGGGGCCCGCCTTCCAAGAGACCCAGTACTTC. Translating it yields CSAVSSGGPAFQETQYF.